This TCR beta chain was identified in a study of blood T cell repertoires in COVID-19. Cohort 3 donors counted as recovered after two negative PCRs, clearance, or resolved symptoms. TCRdb's copy holds only in-frame clones and misses some; the assay was immunoSEQ multiplex PCR. The profile shows fewer than 500,000 clones, 80% to 90% of them singletons. With 1 base removed from V and 6 bases from J, the gap between germline ends came to 12 bases. The CDR3 totals 14 residues. CDR1 and CDR2 from the germline V gene are SEHNR and FQNEAQ (reference sequence). Specimen: PBMCs or T cells enriched from blood (not recorded which). The rearrangement links TRBV7-9 to TRBJ1-2; D gene uncertain. This clonotype was obtained from a man younger than 40 who had recovered from COVID-19. The CDR3 loop reads CASSLVGAMDGYTF. CDR3 in DNA: TGTGCCAGCAGCTTAGTTGGAGCTATGGATGGCTACACCTTC.